Shown below are 28 T cell receptor beta chains from a single sample sequenced in a study of cytomegalovirus exposure and HLA in healthy donors. It was with 60 Vbeta and 13 Jbeta primers that the PCR ran. Sequenced by immunoSEQ multiplex PCR; TCRdb stores in-frame clones only, minus some. This table holds 110,000 to 150,000 clones, around 81% found once. The sequencing input was PBMCs. The receptors here all came from a male donor in good health and CMV-seronegative.

The CDR3 protein is CASSEASGVYPNEQFF. CDR3 in DNA: TGTGCCAGCAGTGAAGCGTCGGGAGTATATCCCAATGAGCAGTTCTTC. The chain links TRBV25-1 to TRBJ2-1; D is possibly TRBD2 (6 bases). V was trimmed by 2 bases and J by 6 bases, leaving 17 bases between them. This CDR3 region has 16 residues. CDR1 and CDR2 (germline): MGHDK, SYGVNS.

The chain employs TRBV6-5 and TRBJ1-1; D perhaps matches TRBD1 (5 bases). The V and J ends lost 7 bases and 3 bases respectively, with 15 bases between them. This CDR3 region has 14 residues. Germline loops: CDR1 MNHEY, CDR2 SVGAGI. CDR3 region: CASTPGGVDTEAFF. In nucleotides, the CDR3 is TGTGCCAGCACCCCTGGGGGGGTGGACACTGAAGCTTTCTTT.

As regards this clone: The germline gene is not matched at one end of the junction; a read error may be the cause. J is TRBJ2-3 and V is TRBV7-7; 11 bases line up with TRBD2. The CDR3 consists of 15 residues. CDR1 SSHAT and CDR2 FNYEAQ come from the germline V gene (reference sequence). CDR3 loop: CASSLGSGGADTQYF. DNA for the CDR3: TGTGCTAGCAGCTTAGGTAGCGGGGGGGCTGATACGCAGTATTTT.

V is TRBV25-1 and J is TRBJ2-1; 10 positions match TRBD2. This CDR3 region has 16 residues. V lost 3 bases to trimming and J lost 10 bases; unmatched junction nucleotides: 12. Looked up from germline, CDR1 is MGHDK and CDR2 is SYGVNS. This CDR3 is CASSDSAKRGGSEQFF. In DNA form, the CDR3 reads TGTGCCAGCAGTGACTCCGCCAAGCGGGGGGGATCCGAGCAGTTCTTC.

The gene calls are TRBV11-3 and TRBJ2-2; D is unresolved. In germline, CDR1 is SGHNT, CDR2 YENEEA. V was shortened by 3 bases and J by 0 bases, with 8 bases between the two germline ends. There are 15 residues in the CDR3. Written as DNA, the CDR3 is TGTGCCAGCAGCTTCTCCCAGGCGAACACCGGGGAGCTGTTTTTT. Protein: CASSFSQANTGELFF.

The V and J genes are TRBV6-1 and TRBJ1-4; 8 nucleotides match TRBD1. Germline-derived CDR1 and CDR2 are MNHNS and SASEGT. V gave up 1 base and J gave up 7 bases; unmatched junction bases: 5. The CDR3 runs to 15 residues. CDR3 loop: CASSEVTGVVEKLFF. CDR3 coding DNA: TGTGCCAGCAGTGAAGTGACAGGGGTGGTTGAAAAACTGTTTTTT.

This clone has a single count. The CDR3 here is CASSSATVNYGYTF. The DNA for the CDR3 is TGTGCCAGCAGTTCCGCGACAGTTAACTATGGCTACACCTTC. This sequence joins TRBV6-6 and TRBJ1-2, with D tentatively TRBD1 (5 bases). Germline CDR1 and CDR2: MNHNY and SVGAGI (reference sequence). V lost 4 bases, J lost 1 base, and 10 bases lay in between. CDR3 length: 14 amino acids.

As regards this clone: A read error may produce the germline difference seen at one junction end. The chain combines TRBV4-1 with TRBJ1-2; D might be TRBD1 (6 bases). Germline V gene sequence: CDR1 MGHRA, CDR2 YSYEKL. The CDR3 totals 15 residues. The CDR3 DNA reads as TGCGCCAGCAGCCAAGATGGGTCGACAGGCGAGAGACTCTACTTC. Protein: CASSQDGSTGERLYF.

This clone was seen a handful of times. The V gene is TRBV30, the J gene TRBJ1-4; possibly TRBD1 for D (6 bases). The germline V gene has CDR1 GTSNPN and CDR2 SVGIG (reference sequence). Trimming removed 7 bases from V and 5 bases from J, with 11 bases in between. This CDR3 region has 12 residues. In DNA form, the CDR3 reads TGTGCCTTGAGGGGGGGGAATGAAAAACTGTTTTTT. Its protein product is CALRGGNEKLFF.

V usage is TRBV5-8 and J usage is TRBJ1-5; possibly TRBD1 for D (5 bases). The CDR3 extends over 13 amino acids. Germline values: CDR1 SGHTS, CDR2 YDEGEE. V was pared by 3 bases and J by 5 bases, with 9 bases between. The CDR3 here is CASSSSGDQPQHF. Here the CDR3 DNA reads TGTGCCAGCAGCTCCTCGGGGGATCAGCCCCAGCATTTT. The variable domain in full, completed from reference TRBV5-8 and TRBJ1-5, reads EAGVTQSPTHLIKTRGQQATLRCSPISGHTSVYWYQQALGLGLQFLLWYDEGEERNRGNFPPRFSGRQFPNYSSELNVNALELEDSALYLCASSSSGDQPQHFGDGTRLSIL.

This clone was recorded once. The CDR3 spells CASSLVDTATEAFF. In DNA form, the CDR3 reads TGTGCCAGCAGCTTGGTGGACACGGCCACTGAAGCTTTCTTT. The rearrangement joins TRBV5-6 to TRBJ1-1, with D possibly being TRBD1 (5 bases). The CDR3 is made up of 14 amino acids. The V end was cut by 0 bases, the J end by 4 bases, with 10 bases between. Per the germline V gene, CDR1 is SGHDT and CDR2 is YYEEEE.

The chain couples TRBV13 to TRBJ1-1; 8 positions match TRBD1. This CDR3 region has 16 residues. The germline gives CDR1 PRHDT, CDR2 FYEKMQ (reference sequence). Losses at the gene ends were 6 bases for V and 1 base for J; bases not matched to a gene: 10. CDR3 protein: CASSSRQGMRNTEAFF. For the CDR3, the DNA is TGTGCCAGCAGTTCTCGACAGGGGATGAGGAACACTGAAGCTTTCTTT.

The J gene is TRBJ2-1, the V gene TRBV19; 11 bases map to TRBD1. The CDR3 has 15 residues. Germline V gives CDR1 LNHDA, CDR2 SQIVND (reference sequence). V was clipped by 6 bases and J by 4 bases; unmatched bases: 5. CDR3 bases: TGTGCCAGTAGAACGGACAGGGGGCCTTACAATGAGCAGTTCTTC. Protein: CASRTDRGPYNEQFF.

In the case of this clone: The junction and the germline gene differ at one end; a read error may be behind it. The V call is TRBV7-9, the J call TRBJ2-7; D possibly corresponds to TRBD2 (5 bases). The germline V gene encodes CDR1 SEHNR and CDR2 FQNEAQ (reference sequence). The CDR3 is made up of 12 amino acids. The CDR3 region has the DNA TGTTCCAGCAGCACCGGGACCTACGAGCAGTACTTC. Its translation: CSSSTGTYEQYF.

V is TRBV6-1 and J is TRBJ1-1; 8 positions agree with TRBD1. The CDR3 runs to 15 residues. Germline CDR1 MNHNS, CDR2 SASEGT. The ends lost 5 bases at V and 2 bases at J; junction bases unmatched: 7. In nucleotides, the CDR3 is TGTGCCAGCAGTCCCACAGGGGGATCTAACACTGAAGCTTTCTTT. Translating it yields CASSPTGGSNTEAFF.

This sequence joins TRBV4-2 and TRBJ2-3, with TRBD2 matching 10 bases. CDR1 and CDR2 (germline): LGHNA, YNFKEQ. Trimming took 0 bases from V and 1 from J; bases not matched to a gene: 7. The CDR3 totals 18 residues. The CDR3 here is CASSQDSLAGIGTDTQYF. The CDR3 DNA is TGTGCCAGCAGCCAAGATTCACTAGCGGGAATTGGCACAGATACGCAGTATTTT.

This sequence joins TRBV5-1 and TRBJ1-1; the match to TRBD1 covers 7 bases. The CDR3 spans 14 residues. Trimming removed 6 bases from V and 4 bases from J; junction bases left unmatched: 9. Germline CDR1 and CDR2: SGHRS and YFSETQ. CDR3 residues: CASTGDSLGTEAFF. In DNA, the CDR3 is TGCGCCAGCACTGGGGACAGCCTTGGCACTGAAGCTTTCTTT.

J is TRBJ1-2 and V is TRBV7-6; TRBD1 aligns across 7 bases. CDR3 size: 15 residues. Germline CDR1 SGHVS, CDR2 FNYEAQ. V was pared by 4 bases and J by 1 base, with 6 bases of the junction left unmatched. For the CDR3, the DNA is TGTGCCAGCAGCTCGTGGGACAGCTTTAACTATGGCTACACCTTC. Amino acids: CASSSWDSFNYGYTF.

The chain joins TRBV6-1 to TRBJ2-7; the D gene is possibly TRBD1 (6 bases). The V gene's germline CDR1 is MNHNS and CDR2 SASEGT. This CDR3 has 14 residues. Trimming removed 3 bases at V and 3 bases at J, with 12 bases between. CDR3 sequence (DNA): TGTGCCAGCAGTGATGGGGGCTATAGCTACGAGCAGTACTTC. It codes for CASSDGGYSYEQYF.

The chain recombines TRBV5-1 with TRBJ2-1, with D perhaps TRBD2 (5 bases). This CDR3 is built from 15 residues. Looked up from germline, CDR1 is SGHRS and CDR2 is YFSETQ. V lost 4 bases to trimming and J lost 3 bases, with 14 bases between them. Here the CDR3 DNA reads TGCGCCAGCAGCGGAGGCCAGGACTTCTACAATGAGCAGTTCTTC. Residues: CASSGGQDFYNEQFF.

This chain uses TRBV5-4 with TRBJ1-1; 9 bases map to TRBD1. The germline CDR1 and CDR2 sequences are SGHNT and YYREEE (reference sequence). Germline trimming cut 4 bases from V and 5 bases from J; bases unmatched to any gene: 9. This CDR3 contains 15 residues. The CDR3 here is CASSARTGEVTEAFF. The CDR3 DNA follows: TGTGCCAGCAGCGCGAGGACAGGGGAGGTGACTGAAGCTTTCTTT.

The CDR3 loop is CASSRRGDTEAFF. Here the CDR3 DNA reads TGTGCCAGCAGCCGACGGGGGGACACTGAAGCTTTCTTT. The chain uses TRBV7-6 and TRBJ1-1; a weak D match, TRBD1 (5 bases). The V and J ends lost 5 bases and 3 bases respectively, with 10 bases between them. There are 13 residues in the CDR3. The germline V gene encodes CDR1 SGHVS and CDR2 FNYEAQ. Based on the CDR3 plus reference TRBV7-6 and TRBJ1-1, the full variable domain is GAGVSQSPRYKVTKRGQDVALRCDPISGHVSLYWYRQALGQGPEFLTYFNYEAQQDKSGLPNDRFSAERPEGSISTLTIQRTEQRDSAMYRCASSRRGDTEAFFGQGTRLTVV.

The table lists this clone with a few counts. The chain couples TRBV19 to TRBJ2-7; TRBD1 might be the D (6 bases). The V gene's germline CDR1 is LNHDA and CDR2 SQIVND (reference sequence). V gave up 7 bases and J gave up 1 base, with 14 bases separating them. There are 14 residues in the CDR3. CDR3 protein: CASMRQADSYEQYF. The DNA of the CDR3 is TGTGCCAGTATGCGACAGGCAGATTCCTACGAGCAGTACTTC.

This chain joins TRBV5-4 and TRBJ2-3; unclear D gene. This CDR3 region has 12 residues. Trimming removed 4 bases at V and 6 bases at J, with 9 bases between. The germline V gene encodes CDR1 SGHNT and CDR2 YYREEE (reference sequence). The CDR3, as DNA: TGTGCCAGCAGCGCCGACATGGATACGCAGTATTTT. This translates into CASSADMDTQYF. Drawing the rest from reference TRBV5-4 and TRBJ2-3, the complete variable domain is ETGVTQSPTHLIKTRGQQVTLRCSSQSGHNTVSWYQQALGQGPQFIFQYYREEENGRGNFPPRFSGLQFPNYSSELNVNALELDDSALYLCASSADMDTQYFGPGTRLTVL.

The V gene is TRBV27, the J gene TRBJ2-7, with D uncertain. The ends were cut back, 5 bases at V and 5 bases at J, with 10 bases in the middle. This CDR3 contains 12 residues. Germline V gene data show CDR1 as MNHEY and CDR2 as SMNVEV (reference sequence). The DNA of the CDR3 is TGTGCCAGCAGTCCGGGTGTCCACGAGCAGTACTTC. Residues: CASSPGVHEQYF.

The CDR3 region has the DNA TGCAGCGTTGGATTCCAGGGGCATGGCTACACCTTC. Translation: CSVGFQGHGYTF. The J gene is TRBJ1-2, the V gene TRBV29-1, with D perhaps matching TRBD1 (6 bases). The germline V gene encodes CDR1 SQVTM and CDR2 ANQGSEA. The V end lost 4 bases, the J end lost 6 bases, and 12 bases lay between the germline ends. The CDR3 runs 12 residues. The complete variable domain, with remaining parts taken from reference TRBV29-1 and TRBJ1-2, reads SAVISQKPSRDICQRGTSLTIQCQVDSQVTMMFWYRQQPGQSLTLIATANQGSEATYESGFVIDKFPISRPNLTFSTLTVSNMSPEDSSIYLCSVGFQGHGYTFGSGTRLTVV.

This chain links TRBV13 with TRBJ1-1; 8 nucleotides line up with TRBD1. The CDR3 has 17 amino acids. Germline V gene lookup returns CDR1 PRHDT and CDR2 FYEKMQ (reference sequence). J gave up 3 bases and V 5 bases, and 14 bases lay outside the gene matches. The CDR3 sequence is CASSLEAIRGPHTEAFF. In nucleotides, the CDR3 is TGTGCCAGCAGCCTAGAAGCGATCAGGGGGCCTCACACTGAAGCTTTCTTT.

The V gene is TRBV7-9, the J gene TRBJ1-4; perhaps TRBD1 as D (5 bases). V was shortened by 4 bases and J by 2 bases, with 14 bases between the two germline ends. Germline V gene lookup returns CDR1 SEHNR and CDR2 FQNEAQ (reference sequence). This CDR3 is 16 amino acids long. CDR3 nucleotide sequence: TGTGCCAGCAGCTCGACAATCGGGGGTACTAATGAAAAACTGTTTTTT. It translates to CASSSTIGGTNEKLFF.